Presented here are 26 T cell receptor beta chains from one specimen sequenced in a study of cytomegalovirus exposure and HLA in healthy donors. 13 Jbeta primers and 60 Vbeta primers were used for the PCR. TCRdb's table, derived via immunoSEQ multiplex PCR, lists solely in-frame clones and lacks some. The top ten hold 1.3% of the sample, which has about 160,000 clones, 80% seen once. Sequencing used PBMCs. Every receptor here comes from a man between 25 and 39 years old in good health and CMV-seronegative.

The chain recombines TRBV6-4 with TRBJ2-2; a possible D gene is TRBD1 (6 bases). The germline CDR1 and CDR2 sequences are MRHNA and SNTAGT. There are 15 residues in the CDR3. The V gene lost 6 bases and the J gene lost 4 bases, with 15 bases spanning the gap. DNA for the CDR3: TGTGCCAGCAGCAGGGGATACGATGTCACCGGGGAGCTGTTTTTT. Amino acid sequence: CASSRGYDVTGELFF.

The chain links TRBV29-1 to TRBJ2-7; a weak D match, TRBD2 (5 bases). CDR3 size: 14 residues. Germline-derived CDR1 and CDR2 are SQVTM and ANQGSEA. The ends were cut back, 4 bases at V and 1 base at J, with 14 bases in the middle. Written as DNA, the CDR3 is TGCAGCGTTGCCGGGGAGTTTGGATCCTACGAGCAGTACTTC. Protein: CSVAGEFGSYEQYF.

V gene TRBV2 combines with J gene TRBJ2-1; 7 positions match TRBD2. The CDR3 is 13 amino acids. Germline V gene data show CDR1 as SNHLY and CDR2 as FYNNEI. J gave up 16 bases and V 6 bases, and 15 bases lay outside the gene matches. The CDR3 sequence is CASSDVSGKGRFF. CDR3 nucleotides: TGTGCCAGCAGCGACGTAAGCGGGAAAGGCAGATTCTTC.

The chain couples TRBV9 to TRBJ2-2; D unresolved. This CDR3 has 14 residues. V was clipped by 0 bases and J by 4 bases, with 7 bases between them. CDR1 SGDLS and CDR2 YYNGEE come from the germline V gene. The DNA for the CDR3 is TGTGCCAGCAGCGTAGATCCGGGCACCGGGGAGCTGTTTTTT. This gives the protein CASSVDPGTGELFF.

The rearrangement joins TRBV6-6 to TRBJ1-2; 7 bases line up with TRBD1. This CDR3 has 15 amino acids. Per germline, CDR1 MNHNY and CDR2 SVGAGI (reference sequence). J lost 2 bases, V lost 2 bases, and 5 bases had no gene match. The CDR3: CASSYKGGANYGYTF. As DNA, the CDR3 is TGTGCCAGCAGTTACAAAGGGGGCGCGAACTATGGCTACACCTTC.

V and J are TRBV4-3 and TRBJ1-4, with TRBD1 matching over 8 bases. The germline CDR1 and CDR2 sequences are LGHNA and YSLEER. J lost 1 base, V lost 4 bases, and 8 bases had no gene match. This CDR3 region has 17 residues. CDR3 DNA sequence: TGCGCCAGCAGCCCCGACAGGGGAGGTGGAACTAATGAAAAACTGTTTTTT. Its translation: CASSPDRGGGTNEKLFF.

The genes are TRBV5-4 and TRBJ1-2, with TRBD1 identical over 7 bases. CDR1 and CDR2 (germline): SGHNT, YYREEE (reference sequence). The J segment lost 4 bases and the V segment lost 3 bases, leaving 3 bases of the junction unmatched. This CDR3 has 13 amino acids. CDR3 nucleotide sequence: TGTGCCAGCAGCTCGGACAGGATCTATGGCTACACCTTC. Translation gives CASSSDRIYGYTF.

V is TRBV5-1 and J is TRBJ2-1, with D perhaps matching TRBD2 (6 bases). Between the trimmed V and J ends, which lost 8 bases and 6 bases, there was a span of 9 bases. The CDR3 has 11 amino acids. Germline CDR1 is SGHRS and CDR2 is YFSETQ. Here the CDR3 reads CASEEGNEQFF. CDR3 in DNA: TGCGCCAGTGAGGAGGGCAATGAGCAGTTCTTC. The full variable domain, in which reference TRBV5-1 and TRBJ2-1 provide the parts outside the CDR3, is KAGVTQTPRYLIKTRGQQVTLSCSPISGHRSVSWYQQTPGQGLQFLFEYFSETQRNKGNFPGRFSGRQFSNSRSEMNVSTLELGDSALYLCASEEGNEQFFGPGTRLTVL.

The V call is TRBV28, the J call TRBJ1-2; tentatively, D is TRBD1 (5 bases). There are 10 residues in the CDR3. The germline V and J ends were trimmed by 11 bases and 10 bases, with 14 bases remaining between them. Germline V CDR1 and CDR2: MDHEN, SYDVKM. The CDR3 is CAVQDRVYTF. CDR3 coding DNA: TGTGCCGTACAAGACAGAGTCTACACCTTC.

The chain employs TRBV27 and TRBJ1-1, with TRBD1 matching over 9 bases. Trimming removed 5 bases from V and 1 base from J; junction bases left unmatched: 5. Germline V gives CDR1 MNHEY, CDR2 SMNVEV (reference sequence). This CDR3 is built from 15 residues. The CDR3 bases are TGTGCCAGCAGTCCGGGGACAGGGCGGAACACTGAAGCTTTCTTT. Translation gives CASSPGTGRNTEAFF.

The chain joins TRBV6-6 to TRBJ2-3; 9 bases match TRBD2. The CDR3 has 14 amino acids. V gave up 7 bases and J gave up 4 bases; unmatched junction bases: 6. CDR1 and CDR2 from the germline V gene are MNHNY and SVGAGI (reference sequence). CDR3 residues: CASKSSGIPDTQYF. For the CDR3, the DNA is TGTGCCAGCAAATCTAGCGGGATCCCAGATACGCAGTATTTT.

The genes are TRBV5-4 and TRBJ2-1; D perhaps matches TRBD2 (5 bases). V lost 4 bases, J lost 4 bases, and 15 bases lay in between. Germline V gene lookup returns CDR1 SGHNT and CDR2 YYREEE (reference sequence). This CDR3 has 15 amino acids. CDR3 region: CASSKVERVYNEQFF. DNA of the CDR3: TGTGCCAGCAGCAAGGTGGAGAGGGTTTACAATGAGCAGTTCTTC.

This clone is a singleton in its sample. The gene calls are TRBV6-6 and TRBJ2-1, with 10 bases fitting TRBD2. Per germline, CDR1 MNHNY and CDR2 SVGAGI (reference sequence). J lost 2 bases, V lost 7 bases, and 8 bases had no gene match. This CDR3 is 16 amino acids long. In DNA, the CDR3 is TGTGCCAGCACCCGGCTAGCGGGAGAGACCTACAATGAGCAGTTCTTC. This gives the protein CASTRLAGETYNEQFF.

The chain is built from TRBV23-1 and TRBJ2-7, with D uncertain. TRBV23-1 is classed as an ORF, of uncertain function. The CDR3 consists of 15 residues. Trimming left V 1 base short and J 0 bases short, with 10 bases between. CDR3 sequence reads: CASSQCGGNSYEQYF. CDR3 DNA: TGCGCCAGCAGTCAATGTGGCGGAAACTCCTACGAGCAGTACTTC.

V usage is TRBV7-2 and J usage is TRBJ1-6, with 7 bases fitting TRBD1. The germline V gene encodes CDR1 SGHTA and CDR2 FQGNSA. CDR3 length equals 13 residues. V lost 4 bases, J lost 8 bases, and 2 bases stayed unmatched. As DNA, the CDR3 is TGTGCCAGCAGCTCCGACAGGGATTCACCCCTCCACTTT. It yields the protein CASSSDRDSPLHF.

J is TRBJ2-7 and V is TRBV6-6, with D possibly TRBD1 on 5 matching bases. Germline CDR1 is MNHNY and CDR2 is SVGAGI (reference sequence). The CDR3 loop spans 14 amino acids. V gave up 10 bases and J gave up 6 bases, with 22 bases separating them. The CDR3 bases are TGTGCCACCCAGCATAAGGACACAGCGTCCGAGCAGTACTTC. Translation gives CATQHKDTASEQYF.

This chain links TRBV4-3 with TRBJ2-6; 7 bases map to TRBD2. Germline trimming cut 5 bases from V and 4 bases from J; bases unmatched to any gene: 2. Germline V gives CDR1 LGHNA, CDR2 YSLEER. The CDR3 length is 14 residues. This chain's CDR3 is CASSYSGGANVLTF. The CDR3 nucleotides are TGCGCCAGCAGCTATAGCGGGGGGGCCAACGTCCTGACTTTC.

This chain connects TRBV30 to TRBJ2-3, with 8 bases aligning to TRBD1. Trimming cost V 3 bases and J 0 bases; bases outside gene matches: 5. CDR3 length equals 15 residues. The germline CDR1 and CDR2 sequences are GTSNPN and SVGIG (reference sequence). CDR3 bases: TGTGCCTGGAGAGGACAGGGCCTGAGCACAGATACGCAGTATTTT. Translated, it gives CAWRGQGLSTDTQYF.

This clone was found a few times. The rearrangement links TRBV6-1 to TRBJ2-2; the match to TRBD1 covers 10 bases. There are 16 residues in the CDR3. CDR1 is MNHNS, CDR2 SASEGT, per germline. V shed 4 bases and J 7 bases; nucleotides not matched to a gene: 9. This CDR3 reads CASSGYGTGAGGELFF. DNA for the CDR3: TGTGCCAGCAGTGGCTACGGGACAGGGGCTGGCGGGGAGCTGTTTTTT.

This clone was seen a few times. The chain joins TRBV2 to TRBJ2-3; 10 positions agree with TRBD1. The CDR3 runs 14 residues. Germline V CDR1 and CDR2: SNHLY, FYNNEI. Trimming took 9 bases from V and 4 from J; bases not matched to a gene: 7. The CDR3 region is CARTGTGVSDTQYF. The CDR3, as DNA: TGTGCCAGAACCGGGACAGGGGTATCAGATACGCAGTATTTT.

This sequence joins TRBV18 and TRBJ2-2, with 9 bases identical to TRBD2. Per the germline V gene, CDR1 is KGHSH and CDR2 is LQKENI. This CDR3 comprises 16 residues. Trimming at V came to 6 bases and at J to 2 bases, leaving 7 bases not matched to a gene. CDR3 amino acids: CASSISGGYNTGELFF. The CDR3 DNA sequence: TGTGCCAGCTCCATTAGCGGGGGATACAACACCGGGGAGCTGTTTTTT.

This sequence joins TRBV10-3 and TRBJ1-2; D perhaps matches TRBD1 (5 bases). The germline gives CDR1 ENHRY, CDR2 SYGVKD. V dropped 0 bases and J dropped 4 bases, with 18 bases sitting between them. The CDR3 covers 17 residues. CDR3 nucleotides: TGTGCCATCAGTGAGTCGTTCGTGGGGGACTCTTTCTATGGCTACACCTTC. It specifies CAISESFVGDSFYGYTF.

A remark on this clone: The sample carries other DNA sequences with the same CDR3. The V gene is TRBV7-3, the J gene TRBJ1-2; TRBD1 matches 10 bases. The V gene's germline CDR1 is SGHTA and CDR2 FQGTGA. There are 14 residues in the CDR3. V was clipped by 4 bases and J by 4 bases; unmatched bases: 3. The CDR3 nucleotides read TGTGCCAGCAGCTCGGACAGGGGGGGCTATGGCTACACCTTC. Translating it yields CASSSDRGGYGYTF.

This clone was counted between two and nine times. This chain joins TRBV5-4 and TRBJ1-2, with D perhaps TRBD1 (5 bases). This CDR3 is built from 17 residues. Germline assignment: CDR1 SGHNT and CDR2 YYREEE (reference sequence). The germline V and J ends were trimmed by 4 bases and 3 bases, with 22 bases remaining between them. In DNA, the CDR3 is TGTGCCAGCAGCCTAAGCCCCTTCAGGGAAGATTACTATGGCTACACCTTC. Its protein is CASSLSPFREDYYGYTF. Full variable domain (remainder filled in from reference TRBV5-4 and TRBJ1-2): ETGVTQSPTHLIKTRGQQVTLRCSSQSGHNTVSWYQQALGQGPQFIFQYYREEENGRGNFPPRFSGLQFPNYSSELNVNALELDDSALYLCASSLSPFREDYYGYTFGSGTRLTVV.

This chain joins TRBV30 and TRBJ1-1, with D possibly TRBD1 on 5 matching bases. CDR1 GTSNPN and CDR2 SVGIG come from the germline V gene (reference sequence). CDR3 length: 13 residues. V was shortened by 1 base and J by 5 bases, with 11 bases between the two germline ends. The CDR3 protein is CAWSGGARTEAFF. Here the CDR3 DNA reads TGTGCCTGGAGTGGTGGGGCAAGGACTGAAGCTTTCTTT.

V is TRBV5-6 and J is TRBJ1-2; tentative D call: TRBD1 (6 bases). The CDR3 sequence is 15 residues long. CDR1 is SGHDT, CDR2 YYEEEE, per germline. Trimming stripped 4 bases from V and 7 bases from J, with 20 bases between. CDR3 sequence: CASSGAQGMDPGYTF. In DNA form, the CDR3 reads TGTGCCAGCAGCGGAGCACAGGGTATGGATCCTGGCTACACCTTC.